Listed below are T cell receptor beta chains from one sample, sequenced in a study of tissue T cells after allogeneic stem cell transplantation. Produced via immunoSEQ multiplex PCR; TCRdb's table is partial and in-frame only. The sample lists several hundred clones; around 60% were seen once. The specimen was lymph node tissue, collected at autopsy. These receptor sequences come from a female patient aged 35-70 years with steroid-refractory graft-versus-host disease after an allogeneic stem cell transplant. T cells may partly derive from the graft donor. CDR3s include the opening cysteine and the closing phenylalanine or tryptophan. The order of the fields is clone size, J gene, V gene, CDR3 protein. The listing skips clone size in some rows; elsewhere it reads once, few, many or a size class.

abundance: -
j_gene: TRBJ2-1
v_gene: TRBV5-1
CDR3aa: CASSLASSSYNEQFF

abundance: -
j_gene: TRBJ2-7
v_gene: TRBV10-3
CDR3aa: CAIRSGTGRINYEQYF

abundance: few
j_gene: TRBJ2-3
v_gene: TRBV10-3
CDR3aa: CAISESGQLDTQYF

abundance: -
j_gene: TRBJ2-7
v_gene: TRBV3-1/TRBV3-2
CDR3aa: CATRTGGEDEQYF

abundance: once
j_gene: TRBJ1-2
v_gene: TRBV29-1
CDR3aa: CSVRTGSNGYTF

abundance: -
j_gene: TRBJ2-5
v_gene: TRBV3-1/TRBV3-2
CDR3aa: CASSQLAGETQYF

abundance: -
j_gene: TRBJ2-7
v_gene: TRBV4-1
CDR3aa: CASSHRLASYEQYF

abundance: large
j_gene: TRBJ2-2
v_gene: TRBV7-2
CDR3aa: CASSPRWEAAGELFF

abundance: few
j_gene: TRBJ1-2
v_gene: TRBV5-4
CDR3aa: CASRPRDRGRWYGYTF

abundance: -
j_gene: TRBJ1-4
v_gene: TRBV10-3
CDR3aa: CAISDRDQATNEKLFF

abundance: few
j_gene: TRBJ2-7
v_gene: TRBV6-1
CDR3aa: CASSEQGNEQYF

abundance: -
j_gene: TRBJ2-2
v_gene: TRBV27
CDR3aa: CASRTGFDTGELFF

abundance: -
j_gene: TRBJ2-4
v_gene: TRBV13
CDR3aa: CASRHRGTKNIQYF

abundance: large
j_gene: TRBJ1-2
v_gene: TRBV18
CDR3aa: CASSPNSLSYGYTF

abundance: few
j_gene: TRBJ1-4
v_gene: TRBV7-9
CDR3aa: CATARGDEKLFF

abundance: -
j_gene: TRBJ2-7
v_gene: TRBV5-1
CDR3aa: CASSPGPSSTWGQYF

abundance: few
j_gene: TRBJ2-7
v_gene: TRBV3-1/TRBV3-2
CDR3aa: CASSQVSPGQVPGHSYEQYF

abundance: -
j_gene: TRBJ1-6
v_gene: TRBV15
CDR3aa: CATSRVQGDNSPLHF

abundance: -
j_gene: TRBJ1-4
v_gene: TRBV5-8
CDR3aa: CASSRDRGRVNEKLFF

abundance: hyperexpanded
j_gene: TRBJ2-7
v_gene: TRBV28
CDR3aa: CASSLGLAGMEQYF

abundance: few
j_gene: TRBJ1-5
v_gene: TRBV9
CDR3aa: CASSAGRGQPQHF